The T cell receptor beta chain described here comes from a study of T-cell reconstitution after alpha-beta-depleted transplantation in children. Study results and limitations: Reportedly, alpha-beta T cells present about two months post-transplant originated from several hundred expanded clones of graft origin. Hyperexpanded clones declined; after one year, newly produced T cells mostly supplied diversity. Some patients' high day-60 TCRbeta diversity was attributed to recipient cells surviving conditioning.

V dropped 4 bases and J dropped 3; count of bases not matched to a gene: 5. There are 14 residues in the CDR3. The germline V gene has CDR1 SGHRS and CDR2 YFSETQ. TCRbeta library construction was performed incorporating unique molecular identifiers. Using its own MiXCR run on the PCR reads, TCRdb lists one record per CDR3 protein. The data show about 980,000 distinct CDR3 sequences, about 26% seen once. Concerning this clonotype: Its target is unknown.

Sequences were derived from PBMCs, mostly from graft donor cells, sampled 360 days after TCRalphabeta/CD19-depleted stem cell transplant. The V and J genes are TRBV5-1 and TRBJ2-3; 7 nucleotides match TRBD1. This clonotype originated in a boy under three years old who had a stem cell transplant for SCID, so the T cells may come from the graft donor. CDR3 region: CASSTGQVTDTQYF. The CDR3 DNA is TGCGCCAGCAGCACCGGACAGGTTACAGATACGCAGTATTTT. The full variable domain, with the rest looked up from reference TRBV5-1 and TRBJ2-3, is KAGVTQTPRYLIKTRGQQVTLSCSPISGHRSVSWYQQTPGQGLQFLFEYFSETQRNKGNFPGRFSGRQFSNSRSEMNVSTLELGDSALYLCASSTGQVTDTQYFGPGTRLTVL.